The clone carrying this TCR beta chain was observed many times. What it binds is unknown. This sample is drawn from a study of early T cells in non-severe SARS-CoV-2 infection. Whole-study context: Alpha and beta chains were unpaired, from unsorted whole-blood bulk RNA.

Attached unique molecular identifiers marked individual cDNA molecules. One entry per CDR3 protein results from TCRdb running MiXCR on the 5' RACE reads. The sample carries about 27,000 distinct CDR3 sequences, roughly 3% recorded once. Regarding the study as a whole: Comparison of clonotypes with VDJdb favored anti-spike CD8 responses while missing private and CD4 specificities.

Sequences were obtained from whole blood. This receptor was taken from an adult who was a healthcare worker with PCR-confirmed SARS-CoV-2 infection or an uninfected control (not recorded which).

CDR3 nucleotides: TGTGCCAGCAGTGAAAGAGGTCCCAACTTTAATTCACCCCTCCACTTT. Amino acids: CASSERGPNFNSPLHF. The V and J genes are TRBV6-1 and TRBJ1-6; D uncertain. Trimming shortened V by 2 bases and J by 6 bases, and 14 bases separated the two germline ends. Germline CDR1 is MNHNS and CDR2 is SASEGT. CDR3 length: 16 residues.